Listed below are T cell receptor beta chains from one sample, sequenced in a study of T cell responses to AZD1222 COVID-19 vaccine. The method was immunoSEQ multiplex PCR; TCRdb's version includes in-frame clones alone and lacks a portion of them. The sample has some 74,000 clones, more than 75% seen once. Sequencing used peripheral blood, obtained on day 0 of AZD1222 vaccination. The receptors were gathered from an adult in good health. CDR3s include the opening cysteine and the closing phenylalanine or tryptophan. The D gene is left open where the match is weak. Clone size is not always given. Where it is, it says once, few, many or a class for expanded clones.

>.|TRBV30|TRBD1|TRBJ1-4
CAWTGQGVEKLFF
TGTGCCTGGACGGGCCAGGGGGTAGAAAAACTGTTTTTT
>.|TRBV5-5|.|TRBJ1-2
CASRPQATGYGYTF
TGTGCCAGCAGGCCCCAAGCCACGGGCTATGGCTACACCTTC
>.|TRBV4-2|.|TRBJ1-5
CASSRTGGQPQHF
TGTGCCAGCAGCCGTACTGGGGGGCAGCCCCAGCATTTT
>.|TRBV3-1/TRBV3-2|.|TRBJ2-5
CASSQDSGSQETQYF
TGTGCCAGCAGCCAAGATTCGGGCAGTCAAGAGACCCAGTACTTC
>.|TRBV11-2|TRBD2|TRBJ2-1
CASSLRLAGGLTYNEQFF
TGTGCCAGCAGCCTTCGGCTAGCGGGAGGCCTAACCTACAATGAGCAGTTCTTC
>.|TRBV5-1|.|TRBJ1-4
CASSPGGGTNEKLFF
TGCGCCAGCAGCCCCGGTGGGGGTACTAATGAAAAACTGTTTTTT
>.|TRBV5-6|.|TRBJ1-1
CASSFEGAGVNTEAFF
TGTGCCAGCAGCTTTGAAGGTGCTGGAGTGAACACTGAAGCTTTCTTT
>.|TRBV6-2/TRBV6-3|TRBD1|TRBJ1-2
CASSYRTGANYGYTF
TGTGCCAGCAGTTACCGAACAGGGGCGAACTATGGCTACACCTTC
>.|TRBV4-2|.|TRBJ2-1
CASSRGELRYNEQFF
TGTGCCAGCAGCCGAGGGGAGCTAAGATACAATGAGCAGTTCTTC
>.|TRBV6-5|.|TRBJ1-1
CASTDGLNTEAFF
TGTGCCAGCACCGACGGGTTGAACACTGAAGCTTTCTTT
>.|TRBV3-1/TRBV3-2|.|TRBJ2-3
CASSRGGTSTDTQYF
TGTGCCAGCAGCCGGGGCGGAACTAGCACAGATACGCAGTATTTT
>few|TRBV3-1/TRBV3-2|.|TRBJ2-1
CASSRDLYNEQFF
TGTGCCAGCAGCCGGGACCTTTACAATGAGCAGTTCTTC
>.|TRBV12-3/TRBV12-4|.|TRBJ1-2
CATSGRNYGYTF
TGTGCCACCAGCGGGAGGAACTATGGCTACACCTTC
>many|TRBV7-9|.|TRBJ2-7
CASSAGAWDEQYF
TGTGCCAGCAGCGCCGGGGCTTGGGACGAGCAGTACTTC
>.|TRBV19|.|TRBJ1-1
CASSIWGRASNTEAFF
TGTGCCAGTAGTATCTGGGGCAGGGCATCGAACACTGAAGCTTTCTTT
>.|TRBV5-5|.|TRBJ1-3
CASSLISGAGNTIYF
TGTGCCAGCAGCTTGATTTCGGGGGCTGGAAACACCATATATTTT
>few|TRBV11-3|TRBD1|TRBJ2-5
CASILTGGRETQYF
TGTGCCAGCATCCTGACAGGGGGGAGGGAGACCCAGTACTTC
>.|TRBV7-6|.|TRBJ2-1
CASSLARQASWNEQFF
TGTGCCAGCAGCTTAGCCCGACAGGCCTCTTGGAATGAGCAGTTCTTC
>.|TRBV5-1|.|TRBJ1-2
CASSLTTNYGYTF
TGCGCCAGCAGCTTGACGACTAACTATGGCTACACCTTC
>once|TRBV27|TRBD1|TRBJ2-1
CASSSGTGDNEQFF
TGTGCCAGCAGTTCCGGGACAGGAGACAATGAGCAGTTCTTC
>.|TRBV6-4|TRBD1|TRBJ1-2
CASSEGTGRNGYTF
TGTGCCAGCAGTGAGGGGACAGGGCGGAACGGCTACACCTTC
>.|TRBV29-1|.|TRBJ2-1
CSVPSPSSYNEQFF
TGCAGCGTTCCCTCCCCGAGCTCCTACAATGAGCAGTTCTTC
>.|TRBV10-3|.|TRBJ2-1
CAISEGASSEQFF
TGTGCCATCAGTGAGGGTGCGAGCAGTGAGCAGTTCTTC
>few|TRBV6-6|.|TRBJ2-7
CASSPNLSSRQYF
TGTGCCAGCAGCCCCAACTTGTCGAGCCGACAGTACTTC
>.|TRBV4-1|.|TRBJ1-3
CASSQDRATNTIYF
TGCGCCAGCAGCCAAGACAGGGCGACAAACACCATATATTTT
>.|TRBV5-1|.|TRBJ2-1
CASTQGGTPYNEQFF
TGCGCCAGCACCCAGGGCGGCACCCCCTACAATGAGCAGTTCTTC
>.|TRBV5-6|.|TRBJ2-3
CASSSSTDTQYF
TGTGCCAGCAGCTCTTCCACAGATACGCAGTATTTT
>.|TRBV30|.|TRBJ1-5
CAWSVGNQPQHF
TGTGCCTGGAGTGTAGGGAATCAGCCCCAGCATTTT
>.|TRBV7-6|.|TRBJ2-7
CASSLRQSSSYEQYF
TGTGCCAGCAGCTTGAGACAGTCTAGCTCCTACGAGCAGTACTTC
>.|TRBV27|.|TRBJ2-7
CASSLFGPSYEQYF
TGTGCCAGCAGTTTATTTGGGCCTTCCTACGAGCAGTACTTC
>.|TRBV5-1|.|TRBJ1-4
CASSSRGGVATNEKLFF
TGCGCCAGCAGCTCCAGGGGAGGGGTTGCAACTAATGAAAAACTGTTTTTT
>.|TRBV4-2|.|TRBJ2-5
CASSLDSQETQYF
TGTGCCAGCAGCCTTGACAGCCAAGAGACCCAGTACTTC
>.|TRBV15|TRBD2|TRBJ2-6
CATSRTSGSSGANVLTF
TGTGCCACCAGCAGGACTAGCGGGAGTTCAGGGGCCAACGTCCTGACTTTC